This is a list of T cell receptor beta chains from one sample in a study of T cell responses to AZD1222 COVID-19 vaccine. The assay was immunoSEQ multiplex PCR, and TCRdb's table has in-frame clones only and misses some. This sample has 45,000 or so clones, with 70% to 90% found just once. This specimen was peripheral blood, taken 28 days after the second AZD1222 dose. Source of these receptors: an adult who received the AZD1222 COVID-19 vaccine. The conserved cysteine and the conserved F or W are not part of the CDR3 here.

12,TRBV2,ASSLEGVYYEQY
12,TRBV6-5,AIRPGAYNSPLH
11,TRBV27,ASSPGGSYEQY
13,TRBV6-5,ASSYSPGMNTEAF
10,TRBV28,ASSLGRSPLH
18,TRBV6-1,ASSDLLPQGTSAKGETQY
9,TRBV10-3,ATRDYNEQF
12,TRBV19,ASSMVGGNQPQH
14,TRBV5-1,ASSLEAGSANTEAF
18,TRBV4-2,ASSQAPEGTYSSSTDTQY
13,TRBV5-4,ASSRGLAGDGEQF
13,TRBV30,AWTIGTSGYNEQF
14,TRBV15,ATSRVSRRSSYEQY
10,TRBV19,ASGQGPGELF
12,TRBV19,ASSIDLTTWEQY
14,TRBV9,ASSVGSGTLPYEQY
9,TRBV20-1,GGRFYNEQF
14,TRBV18,ASSPGGGYSNQPQH
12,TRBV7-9,ASSLGLSNTEAF
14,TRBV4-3,ASSQFWTGGRYGYT
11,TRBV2,ASSDEGIYGYT
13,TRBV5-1,ASSTLGLSGDEQF
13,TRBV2,ASSESWGSGQPQH
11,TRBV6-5,ASKYAQVTEAF
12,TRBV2,ASSIYRENTEAF
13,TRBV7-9,ASSTTGSSTGELF
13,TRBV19,ASSTRQGGTYGYT
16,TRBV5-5,ASSLEVLGVGVYNEQF
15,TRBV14,ASSQGALSGDTGELF